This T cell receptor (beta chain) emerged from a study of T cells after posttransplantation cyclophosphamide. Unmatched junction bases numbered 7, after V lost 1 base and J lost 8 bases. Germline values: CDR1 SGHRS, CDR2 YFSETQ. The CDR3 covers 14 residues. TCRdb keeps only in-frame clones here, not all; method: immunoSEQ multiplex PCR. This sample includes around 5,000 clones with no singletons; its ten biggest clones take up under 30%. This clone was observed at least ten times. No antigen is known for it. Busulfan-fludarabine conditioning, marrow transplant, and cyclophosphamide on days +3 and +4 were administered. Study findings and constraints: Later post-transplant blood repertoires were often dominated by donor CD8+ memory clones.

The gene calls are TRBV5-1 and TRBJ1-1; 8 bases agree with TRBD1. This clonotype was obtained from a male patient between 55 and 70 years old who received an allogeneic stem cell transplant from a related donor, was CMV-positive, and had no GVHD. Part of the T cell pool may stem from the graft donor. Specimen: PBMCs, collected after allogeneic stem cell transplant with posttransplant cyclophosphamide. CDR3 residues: CASSLILQGEEAFF. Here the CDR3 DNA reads TGCGCCAGCAGCTTGATACTACAGGGGGAGGAAGCTTTCTTT.